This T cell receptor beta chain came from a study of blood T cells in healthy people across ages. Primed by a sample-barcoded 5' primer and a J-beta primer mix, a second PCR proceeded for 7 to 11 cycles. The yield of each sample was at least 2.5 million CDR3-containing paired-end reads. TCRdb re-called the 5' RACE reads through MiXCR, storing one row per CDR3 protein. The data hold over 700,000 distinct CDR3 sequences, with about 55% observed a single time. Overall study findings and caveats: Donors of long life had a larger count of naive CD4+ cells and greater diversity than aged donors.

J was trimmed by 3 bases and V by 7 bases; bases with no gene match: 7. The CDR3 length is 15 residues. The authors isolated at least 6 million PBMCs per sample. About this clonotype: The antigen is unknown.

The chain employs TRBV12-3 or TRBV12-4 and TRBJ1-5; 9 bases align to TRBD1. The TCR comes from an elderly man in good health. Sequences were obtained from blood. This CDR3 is CASTLGQGPNQPQHF. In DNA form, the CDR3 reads TGTGCCAGCACCCTGGGACAGGGCCCCAATCAGCCCCAGCATTTT.